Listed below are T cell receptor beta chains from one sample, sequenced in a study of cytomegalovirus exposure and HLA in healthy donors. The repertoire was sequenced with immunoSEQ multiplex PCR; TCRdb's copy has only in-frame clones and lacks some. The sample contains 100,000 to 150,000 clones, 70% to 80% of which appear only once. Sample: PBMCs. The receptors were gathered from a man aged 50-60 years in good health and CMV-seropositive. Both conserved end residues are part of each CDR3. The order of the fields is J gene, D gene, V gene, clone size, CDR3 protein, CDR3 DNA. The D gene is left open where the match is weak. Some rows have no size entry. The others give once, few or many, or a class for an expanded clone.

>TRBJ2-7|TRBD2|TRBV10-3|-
CASGGTSGFEQYF
TGTGCCTCGGGGGGGACTAGCGGGTTCGAGCAGTACTTC
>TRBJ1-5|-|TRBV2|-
CASTNADRFNQPQHF
TGTGCCAGCACTAATGCAGACAGGTTCAATCAGCCCCAGCATTTT
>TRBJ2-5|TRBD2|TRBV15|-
CATSRDQVVGGRPQYF
TGTGCCACCAGCAGAGATCAAGTGGTCGGCGGGAGACCCCAGTACTTC
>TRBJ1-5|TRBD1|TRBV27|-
CASSLTGVAAPQHF
TGTGCCAGCAGTCTCACAGGGGTCGCGGCGCCCCAGCATTTT
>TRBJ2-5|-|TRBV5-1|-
CASRKDTQETQYF
TGCGCCAGCAGGAAGGACACCCAAGAGACCCAGTACTTC
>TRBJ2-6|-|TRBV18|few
CASSPLRHRSGANVLTF
TGTGCCAGCTCACCGCTGAGACATCGCTCTGGGGCCAACGTCCTGACTTTC
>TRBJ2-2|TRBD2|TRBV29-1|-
CSVARGGLSDYTGELFF
TGCAGCGTCGCCCGGGGGGGACTAAGCGACTACACCGGGGAGCTGTTTTTT
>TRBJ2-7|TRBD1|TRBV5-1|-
CASSRGQGAHEQYF
TGCGCCAGCAGCCGGGGACAGGGGGCCCACGAGCAGTACTTC
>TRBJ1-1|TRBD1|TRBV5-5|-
CASSLTGGNTEAFF
TGTGCCAGCAGCTTAACAGGGGGGAACACTGAAGCTTTCTTT
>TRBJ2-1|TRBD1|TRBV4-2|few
CASSQETGSYNEQFF
TGTGCCAGCAGCCAGGAGACAGGGTCCTACAATGAGCAGTTCTTC
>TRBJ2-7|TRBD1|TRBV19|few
CASRGQSSYEQYF
TGTGCCAGTAGGGGACAGAGCTCCTACGAGCAGTACTTC
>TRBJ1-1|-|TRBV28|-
CASSPHLGGNTEAFF
TGTGCCAGCAGCCCCCACCTAGGAGGGAACACTGAAGCTTTCTTT
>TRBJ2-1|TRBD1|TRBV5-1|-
CASSRDFDRGLSRNEQFF
TGCGCCAGCAGCCGTGACTTTGACAGGGGGCTGAGTAGGAATGAGCAGTTCTTC
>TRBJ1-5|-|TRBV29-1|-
CGVRLAGSNQPQHF
TGCGGCGTACGACTAGCTGGGAGCAATCAGCCCCAGCATTTT
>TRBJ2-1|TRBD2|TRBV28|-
CATFRSGGYNEQFF
TGTGCCACCTTTCGGAGCGGGGGTTACAATGAGCAGTTCTTC
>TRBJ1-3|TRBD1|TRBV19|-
CASSRIGQGISGNTIYF
TGTGCCAGTAGTAGAATAGGACAGGGAATCTCTGGAAACACCATATATTTT
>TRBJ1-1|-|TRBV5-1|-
CASSLREGTEAFF
TGCGCCAGCAGCCTCAGGGAGGGCACTGAAGCTTTCTTT
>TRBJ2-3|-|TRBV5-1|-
CASSLAPGFTDTQYF
TGCGCCAGCAGCTTGGCCCCCGGGTTCACAGATACGCAGTATTTT
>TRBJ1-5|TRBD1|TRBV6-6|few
CASTETGDQPQHF
TGTGCCAGCACCGAGACAGGGGATCAGCCCCAGCATTTT
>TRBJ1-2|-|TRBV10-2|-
CAVQGQNYGYTF
TGCGCCGTCCAGGGGCAGAACTATGGCTACACCTTC
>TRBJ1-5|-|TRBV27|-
CASSLVRDQPQHF
TGTGCCAGCAGTTTAGTCAGGGATCAGCCCCAGCATTTT
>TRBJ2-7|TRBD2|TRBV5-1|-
CASSLAAGAYEQYF
TGCGCCAGCAGCTTGGCAGCGGGAGCCTACGAGCAGTACTTC
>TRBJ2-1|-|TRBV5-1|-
CASSPSGDSYNEQFF
TGCGCCAGCAGCCCGAGCGGTGACTCCTACAATGAGCAGTTCTTC
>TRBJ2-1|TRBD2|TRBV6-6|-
CASSYSSLGRDEQFF
TGTGCCAGCAGTTACAGTAGCTTGGGGAGGGATGAGCAGTTCTTC
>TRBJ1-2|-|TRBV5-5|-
CASSLGLNYGYTF
TGTGCCAGCAGCTTGGGGCTTAACTATGGCTACACCTTC
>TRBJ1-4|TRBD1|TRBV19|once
CASSSPRTGQVEKLFF
TGTGCCAGTAGTTCCCCTCGGACAGGGCAGGTTGAAAAACTGTTTTTT
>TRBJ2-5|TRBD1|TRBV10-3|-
CAITKDRDQETQYF
TGTGCCATCACTAAGGACAGGGACCAAGAGACCCAGTACTTC
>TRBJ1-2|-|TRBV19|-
CASREAGYGYTF
TGTGCCAGTAGGGAGGCAGGCTATGGCTACACCTTC
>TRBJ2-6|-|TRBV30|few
CACDRGSGANVLTF
TGTGCCTGTGACCGGGGCTCTGGGGCCAACGTCCTGACTTTC
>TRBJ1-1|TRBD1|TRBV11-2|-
CASSLTGTVPTEAFF
TGTGCCAGCAGCCTCACAGGGACAGTCCCCACTGAAGCTTTCTTT
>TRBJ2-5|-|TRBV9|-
CASSVVSGPQETQYF
TGTGCCAGCAGCGTAGTCAGCGGGCCCCAAGAGACCCAGTACTTC
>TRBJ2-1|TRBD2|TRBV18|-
CASSLLAGGNNEQFF
TGTGCCAGCTCTCTCCTAGCGGGAGGCAACAATGAGCAGTTCTTC
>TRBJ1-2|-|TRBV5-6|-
CASSGGSLKGFYGYTF
TGTGCCAGCAGCGGGGGCAGCCTAAAGGGGTTCTATGGCTACACCTTC
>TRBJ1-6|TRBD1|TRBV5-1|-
CASSPGPAGGQSPLHF
TGCGCCAGCAGCCCCGGGCCGGCAGGGGGGCAATCACCCCTCCACTTT
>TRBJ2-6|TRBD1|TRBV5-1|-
CASSGTGATGANVLTF
TGCGCCAGCTCAGGGACAGGGGCCACTGGGGCCAACGTCCTGACTTTC
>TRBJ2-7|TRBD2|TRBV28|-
CASSLYPLAGAVYEQYF
TGTGCCAGCAGTTTATACCCTCTAGCGGGGGCCGTCTACGAGCAGTACTTC
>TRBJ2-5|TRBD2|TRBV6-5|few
CASRPGTSWTQYF
TGTGCCAGCAGACCCGGGACTAGTTGGACCCAGTACTTC
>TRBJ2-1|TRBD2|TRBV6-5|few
CASSYFSGGEQFF
TGTGCCAGCAGTTACTTCAGCGGGGGTGAGCAGTTCTTC
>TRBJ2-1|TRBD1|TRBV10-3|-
CAISPGQSGNEQFF
TGTGCCATCAGCCCGGGACAGTCGGGGAATGAGCAGTTCTTC
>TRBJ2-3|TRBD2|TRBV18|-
CASSPLYPSGVSTDTQYF
TGTGCCAGCTCACCCCTTTACCCGAGCGGGGTAAGCACAGATACGCAGTATTTT
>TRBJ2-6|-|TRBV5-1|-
CASRYRPGAVSGANVLTF
TGCGCCAGCAGATACCGTCCAGGGGCCGTCTCTGGGGCCAACGTCCTGACTTTC
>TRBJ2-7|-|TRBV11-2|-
CASSLAQAYEQYF
TGTGCCAGCAGCTTAGCACAGGCCTACGAGCAGTACTTC
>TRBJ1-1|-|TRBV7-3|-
CASSLRGSTNTEAFF
TGTGCCAGCAGCTTAAGGGGCAGTACTAACACTGAAGCTTTCTTT
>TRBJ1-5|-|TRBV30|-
CAWSISPSADQPQHF
TGTGCCTGGAGCATCAGTCCCTCCGCCGATCAGCCCCAGCATTTT
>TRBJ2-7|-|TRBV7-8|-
CASSLISGGRGSYEQYF
TGTGCCAGCAGCTTAATCAGCGGCGGGCGAGGTTCATACGAGCAGTACTTC
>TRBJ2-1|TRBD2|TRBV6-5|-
CASSPKRGSYNEQFF
TGTGCCAGCAGCCCGAAGCGGGGTTCCTACAATGAGCAGTTCTTC
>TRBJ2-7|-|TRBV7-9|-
CASTPQGGGYEQYF
TGTGCCAGCACCCCTCAGGGGGGTGGGTACGAGCAGTACTTC
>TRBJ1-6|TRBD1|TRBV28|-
CASSSQLGQSRPLHF
TGTGCCAGCAGTTCACAATTGGGACAGTCGAGACCCCTCCACTTT
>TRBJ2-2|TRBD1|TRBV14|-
CASSSSYNRGPGELFF
TGTGCCAGCAGCTCTTCATATAACAGGGGCCCCGGGGAGCTGTTTTTT
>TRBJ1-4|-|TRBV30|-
CAWSSRDINEKLFF
TGTGCCTGGAGTTCCCGGGACATAAATGAAAAACTGTTTTTT
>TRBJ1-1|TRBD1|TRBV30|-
CAWSDRGLRMNTEAFF
TGTGCCTGGTCTGACAGGGGTCTCCGGATGAACACTGAAGCTTTCTTT
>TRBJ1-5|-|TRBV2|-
CASTLTQGIQPQHF
TGTGCCAGCACCCTCACCCAGGGCATTCAGCCCCAGCATTTT